This T cell receptor (beta chain) derives from a study of cytomegalovirus exposure and HLA in healthy donors. PCR used 60 Vbeta primers and 13 Jbeta primers. Sequenced by immunoSEQ multiplex PCR; TCRdb stores in-frame clones only, minus some. The repertoire holds about 160,000 clones, with 76% as singletons. Details on this clone: The antigen remains undetermined.

Whole-study results and caveats: Later analysis showed TCR association rates varying by HLA locus, highest for DRB1 and lowest for HLA-C.

The sample taken for sequencing was PBMCs. This receptor was taken from a female donor in good health and CMV-seronegative.

As DNA, the CDR3 is TGTGCCAGCAGCTGGGGGGGATCTACTAACTATGGCTACACCTTC. Protein product: CASSWGGSTNYGYTF. The V gene is TRBV28, the J gene TRBJ1-2, with D tentatively TRBD1 (5 bases). V lost 6 bases and J 0 bases, leaving 14 bases between the germline ends. This CDR3 is 15 amino acids long. Germline CDR1 and CDR2: MDHEN and SYDVKM.